These T cell receptor beta chains were read from a single sample in a study of vaccination and CD4 T cells after COVID-19. Their antigens are not known. TCRdb itself ran the PCR reads through MiXCR, one entry per CDR3 protein. This repertoire shows 20,000 to 25,000 distinct CDR3 sequences, about 33% found once; its top ten account for approximately 10%. Sequences were derived from CD4+ T cells from blood, cultured in vitro, sampled about 7 months after SARS-CoV-2 vaccination. The receptors originated from a human donor who had recovered from COVID-19. Both conserved end residues are part of each CDR3. D genes are given only for firm matches. A clone size is listed for some rows: how often the clone was seen (once, few, many), or a class if it is expanded.

TRBJ1-5	TRBV19	once	.	TGTGCCAGTAGTATGGCCCGGGGGGTGGGGCGCAATCAGCCCCAGCATTTT	CASSMARGVGRNQPQHF
TRBJ1-5	TRBV6-1	.	.	TGTGCCAGCAGTCGCCGGGACTTTTATAGCAATCAGCCCCAGCATTTT	CASSRRDFYSNQPQHF
TRBJ2-7	TRBV20-1	.	TRBD1	TGCAGTGCTAGAGGGGGGACAGAAACCTACGAGCAGTACTTC	CSARGGTETYEQYF
TRBJ2-1	TRBV7-8	.	TRBD2	TGTGCCAGCATGGGGCGGGAGGTAGGTGAGCAGTTCTTC	CASMGREVGEQFF
TRBJ2-7	TRBV7-9	.	TRBD1	TGTGCCAGCAGCTTGGGGACAGGGGGTAGAAGGTCCTACGAGCAGTACTTC	CASSLGTGGRRSYEQYF
TRBJ2-3	TRBV11-3	.	TRBD2	TGTGCCAGCAGCATCGGACTAGCGGTTGACACAGATACGCAGTATTTT	CASSIGLAVDTDTQYF
TRBJ2-7	TRBV7-2	.	TRBD2	TGTGCCAGCAGCTTTATAAGCGCCGGGACTAGCGGGTACGAGCAGTACTTC	CASSFISAGTSGYEQYF
TRBJ2-5	TRBV7-6	.	.	TGTGCCAGCAGCCTGGGGTCGGCCGGGTCCCAAGAGACCCAGTACTTC	CASSLGSAGSQETQYF
TRBJ2-2	TRBV7-9	few	.	TGTGCCAGCAGCTTACCCCCCAGCAGCTCACTGACCGGGGAGCTGTTTTTT	CASSLPPSSSLTGELFF
TRBJ2-7	TRBV21-1	.	.	TGTGCCAGCAGCAAAGGGGTCGAGAGTTACGACGAGCAGTACTTC	CASSKGVESYDEQYF
TRBJ1-2	TRBV24-1	few	.	TGTGCCACCAGTGACATATCTCGCTCCGGCTACACCTTC	CATSDISRSGYTF
TRBJ2-7	TRBV20-1	few	TRBD2	TGCAGTGCTGACCACGGGACTAGCGGGGGGTACGAGCAGTACTTC	CSADHGTSGGYEQYF
TRBJ2-3	TRBV11-3	few	TRBD1	TGTGCCAGCAGCTTAACGGGTCGGACAGGTACCAGCACAGATACGCAGTATTTT	CASSLTGRTGTSTDTQYF
TRBJ2-4	TRBV11-2	.	TRBD2	TGTGCCAGCAGCTTTGGGGGACTAGCGGGAGCCAAAAACATTCAGTACTTC	CASSFGGLAGAKNIQYF
TRBJ1-3	TRBV7-2	.	.	TGTGCCAGCAGAGCTCGGGGGGCTGGAAACACCATATATTTT	CASRARGAGNTIYF
TRBJ2-1	TRBV6-5	few	.	TGTGCCAGCAGTTATTCAGGTGTGGGGTACAATGAGCAGTTCTTC	CASSYSGVGYNEQFF
TRBJ2-7	TRBV6-5	few	.	TGTGCCAGCAGTTACGAGGGGGTGAGCGAGCAGTACTTC	CASSYEGVSEQYF
TRBJ1-1	TRBV20-1	few	.	TGCAGTGCTGGGAAAGGATTTCTGAACACTGAAGCTTTCTTT	CSAGKGFLNTEAFF
TRBJ2-7	TRBV6-5	.	.	TGTGCCAGCAGTTACGTCTGGGGTTCCGAGCAGTACTTC	CASSYVWGSEQYF
TRBJ1-2	TRBV2	.	TRBD1	TGTGCCAGCAGTACCCACAGGGGAAACTATGGCTACACCTTC	CASSTHRGNYGYTF
TRBJ2-5	TRBV29-1	.	.	TGCAGTGCAGGGGTTCAAGAGACCCAGTACTTC	CSAGVQETQYF
TRBJ1-5	TRBV6-2/TRBV6-3	few	TRBD1	TGTGCCAGCAGCCGCAGCCGGGACAGGGTTCAGCCCCAGCATTTT	CASSRSRDRVQPQHF
TRBJ2-5	TRBV18	many	TRBD1	TGTGCCAGCTCGACAGGGGAGACCCAGTACTTC	CASSTGETQYF